The TCR beta chain under discussion was sequenced for a study of T cell responses to AZD1222 COVID-19 vaccine. Findings and limits, study-wide: Increases in Spike-specific TCR breadth and depth were seen after two AZD1222 doses. Donors, mostly white British, included more females; clonal diversity was possibly underestimated. Of spike-specific TCRs, nearly half reportedly target regions left unmutated in variants.

Measured with immunoSEQ multiplex PCR; TCRdb has only the in-frame clones, and not every one. The data show tens of thousands of clones, with around 91% seen just once and about 8.4% held by the top ten. Note on this clone: Its antigen is undetermined.

The material sequenced was peripheral blood, taken on day 0 of AZD1222 vaccination. The sequence came from an adult in good health.

For the CDR3, the DNA is TGTGCCAGCTCACGACTTGAAGGACCGAGCCGCAATGAGCAGTTCTTC. It codes for CASSRLEGPSRNEQFF. This chain uses TRBV18 with TRBJ2-1; unclear D gene. Germline V gene sequence: CDR1 KGHSH, CDR2 LQKENI. With 4 bases removed from V and 6 bases from J, the gap between germline ends came to 19 bases. The CDR3 runs 16 residues.